The 21 T cell receptor beta chains below come from one sample, sequenced in a study of T cell changes during pregnancy in multiple sclerosis. The table came from immunoSEQ multiplex PCR; TCRdb's copy has only in-frame clones and leaves some out. The sample contains about 40,000 clones, 92% of which appear only once. Here the sequenced sample was CD8+ T cells from peripheral blood mononuclear cells, taken in the first trimester of pregnancy. The origin of the receptors is a female donor with multiple sclerosis, enrolled in a pregnancy study.

This sequence joins TRBV10-3 and TRBJ1-2; 7 nucleotides agree with TRBD1. The CDR3 length is 12 residues. The V gene's germline CDR1 is ENHRY and CDR2 SYGVKD. V was clipped by 10 bases and J by 8 bases; unmatched bases: 10. In nucleotides, the CDR3 is TGTGCCACCGCTGACAGGGAGAGGGGCTACACCTTC. Protein: CATADRERGYTF.

This chain uses TRBV6-6 with TRBJ1-5; D unresolved. Trimming removed 8 bases from V and 3 bases from J, with 8 bases in between. The CDR3 consists of 12 residues. The V gene's germline CDR1 is MNHNY and CDR2 SVGAGI (reference sequence). The CDR3 spells CASEANNQPQHF. CDR3 nucleotide sequence: TGTGCCAGCGAAGCTAACAATCAGCCCCAGCATTTT.

The CDR3 DNA reads as TGTGCCAGTCACGAGCGGGGCCAAGAGACCCAGTACTTC. This encodes CASHERGQETQYF. This chain links TRBV2 with TRBJ2-5, with TRBD2 identical over 7 bases. Germline trimming cut 9 bases from V and 1 base from J; bases unmatched to any gene: 5. The CDR3 is made up of 13 amino acids. CDR1 SNHLY and CDR2 FYNNEI come from the germline V gene.

V and J are TRBV2 and TRBJ1-4, with D perhaps matching TRBD1 (6 bases). The V gene's germline CDR1 is SNHLY and CDR2 FYNNEI. This CDR3 has 17 amino acids. V shed 3 bases and J shed 0 bases, with 14 bases lying between them. The CDR3: CASSDEGGFPTNEKLFF. CDR3 DNA: TGTGCCAGCAGTGATGAGGGGGGGTTTCCAACTAATGAAAAACTGTTTTTT.

This chain uses TRBV7-6 with TRBJ2-7; 11 bases fit TRBD1. J was trimmed by 0 bases and V by 4 bases; bases with no gene match: 14. Germline V CDR1 and CDR2: SGHVS, FNYEAQ. The CDR3 is made up of 19 amino acids. Here the CDR3 DNA reads TGTGCCAGCAGCTCTACCCCCCGAGCCGGGACAGGGGGCTCCTACGAGCAGTACTTC. Translating gives CASSSTPRAGTGGSYEQYF.

The gene calls are TRBV13 and TRBJ1-4; a possible D gene is TRBD1 (5 bases). The CDR3 totals 14 residues. V was trimmed by 5 bases and J by 5 bases, leaving 12 bases between them. Germline CDR1 PRHDT, CDR2 FYEKMQ (reference sequence). The CDR3 spells CASSAGGSNEKLFF. In nucleotides, the CDR3 is TGTGCCAGCAGCGCGGGGGGTTCCAATGAAAAACTGTTTTTT.

This rearrangement joins TRBV13 to TRBJ2-1; 8 bases line up with TRBD2. CDR3 length: 14 residues. J gave up 7 bases and V 7 bases, and 9 bases lay outside the gene matches. The germline CDR1 and CDR2 sequences are PRHDT and FYEKMQ (reference sequence). CDR3 protein: CASISAGGANEQFF. The CDR3 DNA sequence: TGTGCCAGCATATCCGCCGGGGGGGCGAATGAGCAGTTCTTC.

This clone was seen once. The chain employs TRBV7-9 and TRBJ1-4; 7 bases are shared with TRBD1. The germline V gene encodes CDR1 SEHNR and CDR2 FQNEAQ (reference sequence). J gave up 2 bases and V 5 bases, and 5 bases lay outside the gene matches. This CDR3 spans 15 amino acids. Here the CDR3 reads CASSQKGATNEKLFF. The CDR3 DNA follows: TGTGCCAGCAGCCAGAAGGGGGCGACTAATGAAAAACTGTTTTTT.

J is TRBJ2-3 and V is TRBV9, with TRBD2 matching over 11 bases. Germline-derived CDR1 and CDR2 are SGDLS and YYNGEE. The CDR3 consists of 16 residues. The trim removed 0 bases at V and 3 bases at J, leaving 3 bases unmatched. The CDR3 DNA reads TGTGCCAGCAGCGTAGGGCTAGCGGGGGGTACAGATACGCAGTATTTT. It is translated as CASSVGLAGGTDTQYF.

The V and J genes are TRBV21-1 and TRBJ1-4; the table's TRBD1 call for D was not verified on the DNA. TRBV21-1 corresponds to a pseudogene. This CDR3 is 16 amino acids long. The CDR3 protein is CASSNRGKQGHEKLFF. The CDR3 bases are TGTGCCAGCAGCAATAGGGGTAAACAGGGTCATGAAAAACTGTTTTTT.

This chain connects TRBV6-5 to TRBJ2-7; 7 nucleotides agree with TRBD1. CDR1 is MNHEY and CDR2 is SVGAGI in the germline V gene. This CDR3 is built from 13 residues. After removal of 8 bases from V and 5 bases from J, the junction contained 9 bases not matched to a gene. The CDR3 region has the DNA TGTGCCAGCGGGATCAGGGGGTCGAACGAGCAGTACTTC. Its protein is CASGIRGSNEQYF.

This chain joins TRBV19 and TRBJ2-3; 7 bases are a match to TRBD2. This CDR3 comprises 16 residues. Looked up from germline, CDR1 is LNHDA and CDR2 is SQIVND (reference sequence). Losses at the gene ends were 1 base for V and 4 bases for J; bases not matched to a gene: 8. Written as DNA, the CDR3 is TGTGCCAGTAGTATAGTTAGCGGGCAAGGGGCAGATACGCAGTATTTT. Its protein is CASSIVSGQGADTQYF.

The rearrangement joins TRBV9 to TRBJ1-2, with D unresolved. The CDR3 is 16 amino acids. V lost 4 bases and J lost 2, with 18 bases in between. Germline V gene data show CDR1 as SGDLS and CDR2 as YYNGEE. CDR3 sequence (DNA): TGTGCCAGCAGCCCCCTGACGCGGGCGGACAACTATGGCTACACCTTC. This sequence encodes CASSPLTRADNYGYTF.

The V gene is TRBV5-5, the J gene TRBJ2-5; D gene uncertain. Germline-derived CDR1 and CDR2 are SGHKS and YYEKEE (reference sequence). The CDR3 extends over 14 amino acids. Trimming pared 6 bases from V and 1 base from J, leaving 13 bases between. CDR3 in amino acids: CASNLYASQETQYF. The CDR3 nucleotides read TGTGCCAGCAACCTCTATGCATCCCAAGAGACCCAGTACTTC.

The chain has TRBV9 and TRBJ2-7; 7 bases match TRBD1. Trimming removed 0 bases from V and 3 bases from J; junction bases left unmatched: 3. Germline V lookup: CDR1 SGDLS, CDR2 YYNGEE. This CDR3 contains 14 residues. The CDR3 spells CASSVAGGIYEQYF. CDR3 DNA sequence: TGTGCCAGCAGCGTAGCAGGGGGAATCTACGAGCAGTACTTC.

This clone was found once. The gene calls are TRBV19 and TRBJ2-1, with 11 bases matching TRBD2. The CDR3 is 15 residues long. Germline CDR1 and CDR2: LNHDA and SQIVND (reference sequence). Trimming removed 7 bases from V and 3 bases from J; junction bases left unmatched: 5. Written as DNA, the CDR3 is TGTGCCAGTAAGGCTAGCGGGGGGATCTACAATGAGCAGTTCTTC. Residues: CASKASGGIYNEQFF. The variable domain in full, with the rest retrieved from reference TRBV19 and TRBJ2-1, is DGGITQSPKYLFRKEGQNVTLSCEQNLNHDAMYWYRQDPGQGLRLIYYSQIVNDFQKGDIAEGYSVSREKKESFPLTVTSAQKNPTAFYLCASKASGGIYNEQFFGPGTRLTVL.

The chain carries TRBV6-1 and TRBJ1-2; no definite D call. Trimming removed 3 bases from V and 3 bases from J, with 11 bases in between. Germline-derived CDR1 and CDR2 are MNHNS and SASEGT. CDR3 length: 14 amino acids. DNA of the CDR3: TGTGCCAGCAGTGATTCTGCATACTACTATGGCTACACCTTC. This sequence encodes CASSDSAYYYGYTF.

This clone was observed a single time. The chain joins TRBV11-2 to TRBJ1-2, with 7 bases identical to TRBD1. Germline-derived CDR1 and CDR2 are SGHAT and FQNNGV. There are 16 residues in the CDR3. Unmatched junction bases numbered 8, after V lost 0 bases and J lost 4 bases. The CDR3 DNA is TGTGCCAGCAGCTTAGACGGACAGGCGGCACTCTATGGCTACACCTTC. Its translation: CASSLDGQAALYGYTF.

The J gene is TRBJ1-6, the V gene TRBV2; 7 positions match TRBD1. Germline assignment: CDR1 SNHLY and CDR2 FYNNEI. With V trimmed by 4 bases and J by 0 bases, 9 bases remained unmatched. The CDR3 extends over 18 amino acids. CDR3 bases: TGTGCCAGCAGTGGGGACAGCACAACCAGCTCCTATAATTCACCCCTCCACTTT. Translating it yields CASSGDSTTSSYNSPLHF.

The rearrangement uses TRBV2 and TRBJ1-1; 10 bases map to TRBD1. Germline loops: CDR1 SNHLY, CDR2 FYNNEI. This CDR3 has 15 residues. Losses at the gene ends were 6 bases for V and 4 bases for J; bases not matched to a gene: 8. The chain's CDR3 is CASRGGQGIVTEAFF. The CDR3 region has the DNA TGTGCCAGCAGGGGGGGACAGGGGATTGTCACTGAAGCTTTCTTT.

This chain links TRBV27 with TRBJ1-2; TRBD1 aligns across 8 bases. This CDR3 comprises 16 residues. Germline values: CDR1 MNHEY, CDR2 SMNVEV (reference sequence). V gave up 6 bases and J gave up 4 bases; unmatched junction bases: 13. The DNA of the CDR3 is TGTGCCAGCAGCCTCTCGACAGGGGAAAGGATCTATGGCTACACCTTC. Its protein is CASSLSTGERIYGYTF.